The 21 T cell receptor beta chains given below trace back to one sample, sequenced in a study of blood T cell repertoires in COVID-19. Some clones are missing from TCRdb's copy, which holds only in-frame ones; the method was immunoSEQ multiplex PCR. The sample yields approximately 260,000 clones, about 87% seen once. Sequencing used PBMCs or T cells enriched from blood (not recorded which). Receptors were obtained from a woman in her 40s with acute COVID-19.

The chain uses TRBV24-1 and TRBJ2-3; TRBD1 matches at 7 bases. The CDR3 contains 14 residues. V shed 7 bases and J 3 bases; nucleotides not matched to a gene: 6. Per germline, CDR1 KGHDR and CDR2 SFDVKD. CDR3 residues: CATSGGQATDTQYF. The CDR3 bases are TGTGCCACCAGCGGAGGACAGGCTACAGATACGCAGTATTTT.

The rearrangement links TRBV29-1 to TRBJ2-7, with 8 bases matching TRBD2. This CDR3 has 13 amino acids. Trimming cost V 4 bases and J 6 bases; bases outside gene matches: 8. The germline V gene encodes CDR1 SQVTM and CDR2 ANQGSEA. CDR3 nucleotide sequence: TGCAGCGTTGGAATTGCGGGAGGTAGCGAGCAGTACGTC. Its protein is CSVGIAGGSEQYV.

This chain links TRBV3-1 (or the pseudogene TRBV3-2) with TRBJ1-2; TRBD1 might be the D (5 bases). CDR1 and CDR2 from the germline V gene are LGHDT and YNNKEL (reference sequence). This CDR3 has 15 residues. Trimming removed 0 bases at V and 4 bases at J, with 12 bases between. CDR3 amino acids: CASSQEGVGFYGYTF. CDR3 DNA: TGTGCCAGCAGCCAAGAAGGGGTTGGCTTCTATGGCTACACCTTC.

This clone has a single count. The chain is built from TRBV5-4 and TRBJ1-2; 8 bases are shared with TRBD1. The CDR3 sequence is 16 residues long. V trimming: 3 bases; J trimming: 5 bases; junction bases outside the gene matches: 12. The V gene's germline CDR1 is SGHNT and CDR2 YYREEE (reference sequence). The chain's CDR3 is CASSSTKTGVAYGYTF. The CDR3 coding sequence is TGTGCCAGCAGCTCTACGAAGACAGGGGTAGCGTATGGCTACACCTTC.

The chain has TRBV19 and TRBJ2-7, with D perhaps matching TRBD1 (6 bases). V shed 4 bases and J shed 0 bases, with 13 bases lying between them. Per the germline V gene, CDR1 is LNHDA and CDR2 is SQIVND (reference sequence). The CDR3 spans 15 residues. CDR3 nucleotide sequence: TGTGCCAGTAGTAAAAAACAGGGTTCCTCCTACGAGCAGTACTTC. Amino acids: CASSKKQGSSYEQYF.

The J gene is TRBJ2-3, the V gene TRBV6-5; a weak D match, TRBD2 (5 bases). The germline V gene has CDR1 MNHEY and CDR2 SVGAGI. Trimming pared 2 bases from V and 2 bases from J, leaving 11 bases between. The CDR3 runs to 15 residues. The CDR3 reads CASSYEAEFTDTQYF. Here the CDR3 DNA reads TGTGCCAGCAGTTACGAAGCGGAGTTCACAGATACGCAGTATTTT.

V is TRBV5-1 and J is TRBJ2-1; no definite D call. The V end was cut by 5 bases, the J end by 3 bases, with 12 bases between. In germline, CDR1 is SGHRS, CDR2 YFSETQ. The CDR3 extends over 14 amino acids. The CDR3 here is CASRPDGGYNEQFF. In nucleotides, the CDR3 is TGCGCCAGCAGACCAGATGGCGGCTACAATGAGCAGTTCTTC.

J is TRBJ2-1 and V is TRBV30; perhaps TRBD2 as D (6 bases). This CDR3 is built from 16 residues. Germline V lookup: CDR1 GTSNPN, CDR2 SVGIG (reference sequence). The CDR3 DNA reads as TGTGCACTACAAAGGTTGGACGGGGGTTCCTACAATGAGCAGTTCTTC. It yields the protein CALQRLDGGSYNEQFF.

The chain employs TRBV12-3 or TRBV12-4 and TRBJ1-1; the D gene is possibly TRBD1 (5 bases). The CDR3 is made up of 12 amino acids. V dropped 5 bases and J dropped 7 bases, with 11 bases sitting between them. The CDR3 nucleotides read TGTGCCAGCAGTGGGGGGATCTATGAAGCTTTCTTT. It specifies CASSGGIYEAFF.

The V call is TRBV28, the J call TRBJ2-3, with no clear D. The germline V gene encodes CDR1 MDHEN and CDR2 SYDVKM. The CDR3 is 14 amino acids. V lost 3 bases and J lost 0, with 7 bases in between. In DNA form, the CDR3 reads TGTGCCAGCAGTTTGGCTGGTAGCACAGATACGCAGTATTTT. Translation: CASSLAGSTDTQYF.

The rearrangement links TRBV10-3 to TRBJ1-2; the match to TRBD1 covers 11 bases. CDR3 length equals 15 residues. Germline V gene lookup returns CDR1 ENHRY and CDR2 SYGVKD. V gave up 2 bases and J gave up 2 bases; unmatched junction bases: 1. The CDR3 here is CAISEGQGANYGYTF. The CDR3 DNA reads TGTGCCATCAGTGAGGGACAGGGGGCAAACTATGGCTACACCTTC.

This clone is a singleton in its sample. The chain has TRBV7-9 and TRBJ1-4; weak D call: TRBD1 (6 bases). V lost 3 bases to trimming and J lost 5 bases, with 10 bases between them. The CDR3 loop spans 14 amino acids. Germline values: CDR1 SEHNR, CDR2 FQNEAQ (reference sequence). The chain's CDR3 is CASSFFGQNEKLFF. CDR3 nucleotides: TGTGCCAGCAGCTTTTTTGGACAGAATGAAAAACTGTTTTTT.

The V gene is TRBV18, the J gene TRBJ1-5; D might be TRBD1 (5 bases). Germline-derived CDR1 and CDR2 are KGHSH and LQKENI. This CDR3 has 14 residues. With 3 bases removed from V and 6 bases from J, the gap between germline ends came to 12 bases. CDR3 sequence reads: CASSPDRTGQPQHF. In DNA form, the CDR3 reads TGTGCCAGCTCACCTGACAGAACAGGTCAGCCCCAGCATTTT.

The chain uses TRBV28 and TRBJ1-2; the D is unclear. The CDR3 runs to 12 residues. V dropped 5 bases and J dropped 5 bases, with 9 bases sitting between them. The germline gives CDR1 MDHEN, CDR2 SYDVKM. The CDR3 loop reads CASSPSGYGYTF. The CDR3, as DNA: TGTGCCAGCAGTCCAAGCGGATATGGCTACACCTTC.

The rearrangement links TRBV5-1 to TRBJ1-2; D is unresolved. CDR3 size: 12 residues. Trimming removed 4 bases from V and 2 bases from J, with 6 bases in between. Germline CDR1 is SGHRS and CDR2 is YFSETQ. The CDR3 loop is CASSPGNYGYTF. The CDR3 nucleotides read TGCGCCAGCAGCCCTGGCAACTATGGCTACACCTTC.

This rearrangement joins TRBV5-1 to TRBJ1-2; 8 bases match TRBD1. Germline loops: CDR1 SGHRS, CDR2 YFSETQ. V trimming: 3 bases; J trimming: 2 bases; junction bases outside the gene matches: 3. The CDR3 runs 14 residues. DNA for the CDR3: TGCGCCAGCAGCTGGGACAGGCCCAACTATGGCTACACCTTC. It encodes CASSWDRPNYGYTF.

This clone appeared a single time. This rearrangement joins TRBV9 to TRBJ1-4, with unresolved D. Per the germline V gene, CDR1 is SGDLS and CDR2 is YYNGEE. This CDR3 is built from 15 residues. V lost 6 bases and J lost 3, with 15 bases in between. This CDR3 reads CASTKNVGANEKLFF. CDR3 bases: TGTGCCAGCACCAAAAACGTGGGAGCTAATGAAAAACTGTTTTTT.

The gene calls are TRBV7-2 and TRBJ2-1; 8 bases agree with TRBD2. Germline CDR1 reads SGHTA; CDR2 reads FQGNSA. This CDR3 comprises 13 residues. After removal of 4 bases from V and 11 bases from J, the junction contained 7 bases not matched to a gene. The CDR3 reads CASSSSGTSKQFF. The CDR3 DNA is TGTGCCAGCAGCTCCTCCGGGACTAGTAAGCAGTTCTTC.

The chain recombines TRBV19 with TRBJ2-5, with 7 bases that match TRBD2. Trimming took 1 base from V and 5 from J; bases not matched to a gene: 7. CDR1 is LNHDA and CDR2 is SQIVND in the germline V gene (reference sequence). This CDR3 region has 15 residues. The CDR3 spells CASSIGGGSGETQYF. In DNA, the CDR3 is TGTGCCAGTAGTATAGGAGGCGGGAGCGGGGAGACCCAGTACTTC.

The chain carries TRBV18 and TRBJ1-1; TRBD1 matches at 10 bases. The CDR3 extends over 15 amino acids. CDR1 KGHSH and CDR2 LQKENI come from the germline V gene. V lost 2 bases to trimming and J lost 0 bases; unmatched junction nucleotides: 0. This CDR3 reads CASSPGQGVNTEAFF. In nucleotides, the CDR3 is TGTGCCAGCTCACCAGGACAGGGGGTGAACACTGAAGCTTTCTTT.

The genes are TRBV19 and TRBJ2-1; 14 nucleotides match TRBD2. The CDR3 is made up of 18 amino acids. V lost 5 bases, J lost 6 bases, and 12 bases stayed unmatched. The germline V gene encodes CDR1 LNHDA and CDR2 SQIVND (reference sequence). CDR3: CASSGGLAGVLRPNEQFF. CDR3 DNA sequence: TGTGCCAGTAGTGGGGGACTAGCGGGAGTTTTACGGCCCAATGAGCAGTTCTTC.